These 9 T cell receptor beta chains share one sample of origin, sequenced in a study of CD8+ T cells in alopecia areata. cDNA serving as the sequencing template came from extracted, reverse transcribed RNA. Profiling relied on immunoSEQ multiplex PCR, and the TCRdb table lists in-frame clones only, not all of them. The sample lists around 210,000 clones; around three fifths were seen once. The source material was CD8+ T cells sorted from blood. The source is a human donor in good health.

The V gene is TRBV5-1, the J gene TRBJ2-1; 12 nucleotides agree with TRBD1. V shed 3 bases and J 8 bases; nucleotides not matched to a gene: 9. The CDR3 length is 16 residues. Germline assignment: CDR1 SGHRS and CDR2 YFSETQ. Written as DNA, the CDR3 is TGCGCCAGCAGCTCGGGGACAGGGGGCGCCTCGGATGAGCAGTTCTTC. It codes for CASSSGTGGASDEQFF.

The V gene is TRBV7-9, the J gene TRBJ1-2; TRBD1 might be the D (5 bases). Looked up from germline, CDR1 is SEHNR and CDR2 is FQNEAQ (reference sequence). There are 15 residues in the CDR3. The V gene lost 4 bases and the J gene lost 8 bases, with 20 bases spanning the gap. CDR3 in amino acids: CASSYTGTDLWGYTF. The CDR3 DNA reads as TGTGCCAGCAGCTACACCGGGACCGACCTCTGGGGCTACACCTTC.

The chain recombines TRBV29-1 with TRBJ1-2, with 9 nucleotides matching TRBD1. The CDR3 totals 14 residues. Germline CDR1 is SQVTM and CDR2 is ANQGSEA. V lost 1 base, J lost 4 bases, and 4 bases stayed unmatched. The CDR3 loop reads CSVEAGTGPYGYTF. DNA for the CDR3: TGCAGCGTTGAAGCCGGGACAGGGCCCTATGGCTACACCTTC.

The chain combines TRBV4-2 with TRBJ2-5; a weak D match, TRBD1 (5 bases). The germline V and J ends were trimmed by 4 bases and 7 bases, with 19 bases remaining between them. Looked up from germline, CDR1 is LGHNA and CDR2 is YNFKEQ. The CDR3 is 15 amino acids. The CDR3 protein is CASSPGLGQPGTQYF. CDR3 DNA sequence: TGTGCCAGCAGCCCAGGGTTGGGGCAGCCAGGGACCCAGTACTTC.

The chain carries TRBV30 and TRBJ2-1; D possibly corresponds to TRBD2 (7 bases). The CDR3 is made up of 14 amino acids. Germline V gives CDR1 GTSNPN, CDR2 SVGIG (reference sequence). Trimming took off 4 bases at V and 4 bases at J, with 14 bases between the two ends. The CDR3 spells CAWMGGPRYNEQFF. CDR3 nucleotide sequence: TGTGCCTGGATGGGGGGGCCCAGGTACAATGAGCAGTTCTTC.

V gene TRBV19 combines with J gene TRBJ1-5; no clear D gene. Trimming removed 1 base from V and 7 bases from J, with 11 bases in between. The CDR3 spans 14 residues. The germline gives CDR1 LNHDA, CDR2 SQIVND (reference sequence). CDR3 nucleotide sequence: TGTGCCAGTAGTATAGGGCCCGCCGGGCAGCCCCAGCATTTT. Its protein is CASSIGPAGQPQHF.

This clone appeared a few times. The J gene is TRBJ2-5, the V gene TRBV4-1, with 7 bases aligning to TRBD2. V dropped 1 base and J dropped 4; count of bases not matched to a gene: 6. This CDR3 spans 15 amino acids. CDR1 is MGHRA, CDR2 YSYEKL, per germline. CDR3 in amino acids: CASSQGSRLAETQYF. The CDR3 DNA reads TGCGCCAGCAGCCAAGGATCGAGACTAGCAGAGACCCAGTACTTC.

V is TRBV5-1 and J is TRBJ2-1, with D uncertain. V shed 1 base and J shed 8 bases, with 22 bases lying between them. The CDR3 consists of 17 residues. Germline assignment: CDR1 SGHRS and CDR2 YFSETQ. CDR3: CASSLNPGLKRVDEQFF. The DNA of the CDR3 is TGCGCCAGCAGCTTGAATCCCGGGCTTAAAAGGGTTGATGAGCAGTTCTTC.

CDR3 region: CASRLRPGELFF. CDR3 coding DNA: TGCGCCAGCAGACTTCGTCCCGGGGAGCTGTTTTTT. V usage is TRBV5-1 and J usage is TRBJ2-2; no definite D call. The CDR3 loop spans 12 amino acids. Germline CDR1 and CDR2: SGHRS and YFSETQ. V was clipped by 5 bases and J by 6 bases, with 8 bases between them.